The clone carrying this T cell receptor beta chain was observed a few times. What it binds is not known. The table came from immunoSEQ multiplex PCR; TCRdb's copy has only in-frame clones and leaves some out. Altogether about 68,000 clones are present, roughly 89% being singletons, with the ten largest covering more than 2%. Germline trimming cut 9 bases from V and 8 bases from J; bases unmatched to any gene: 6. This CDR3 region has 12 residues. Germline V gene data show CDR1 as LNHDA and CDR2 as SQIVND (reference sequence). This specimen belongs to a study of T cell responses to AZD1222 COVID-19 vaccine. Study outcomes and limitations: Repertoires were collected only later (after the peak T cell response had occurred). CD4 TCRs linked to vaccination spanned spike, dominating at 160-218 and 743-854.

The receptor was isolated from an adult in good health. The specimen was peripheral blood, collected on day 0 of AZD1222 vaccination. V is TRBV19 and J is TRBJ1-2; 10 bases agree with TRBD1. The CDR3: CASRQGARGYTF. DNA of the CDR3: TGTGCCAGCCGACAGGGGGCACGGGGCTACACCTTC.